This TCR beta chain was sequenced during a study of patients and donors after allogeneic stem cell transplantation. TCRdb re-called the RT-PCR reads through MiXCR, storing one row per CDR3 protein. Among over 400,000 distinct CDR3 sequences listed, approximately 16% were seen once. This CDR3 has 15 residues. The V gene's germline CDR1 is LGHDT and CDR2 YNNKEL (reference sequence). V was pared by 4 bases and J by 6 bases, with 3 bases of the junction left unmatched. Sequencing input: blood, either unsorted or a sorted T cell fraction (not recorded which). The chain is built from TRBV3-1 and TRBJ2-3, with 14 bases fitting TRBD2. This TCR was recovered from a human donor who was either an allogeneic HSCT recipient or a stem cell or donor lymphocyte infusion donor (not recorded which). It is not recorded whose cells these are; they may come from a transplant donor. The chain's CDR3 is CASSRGTSGGDTQYF. The CDR3 coding sequence is TGTGCCAGCAGCCGAGGGACTAGCGGGGGTGATACGCAGTATTTT.